This T cell receptor (beta chain) is drawn from a study of OX40 agonist ivuxolimab in advanced cancers. Germline trimming cut 4 bases from V and 4 bases from J; bases unmatched to any gene: 10. From germline, CDR1 is MNHNS and CDR2 SASEGT. This CDR3 has 16 amino acids. Profiled with immunoSEQ multiplex PCR; TCRdb holds only in-frame clones, not every one. The table lists more than 70,000 clones, more than 65% of them singletons. Here the sequenced sample was CD4+ or CD8+ T cells sorted from blood, taken in a trial of the OX40 agonist ivuxolimab. The chain links TRBV6-1 to TRBJ1-2; 9 bases align to TRBD1. This clonotype originated in an adult with an advanced solid tumor such as melanoma, head and neck, liver or kidney cancer. CDR3 in DNA: TGTGCCAGCAGTGGGAAAGGACAGGGGAAAGGCTATGGCTACACCTTC. Protein sequence: CASSGKGQGKGYGYTF.